The sequence of this T cell receptor beta chain was determined in a study of T cells after yellow fever vaccination. As for the study in general: Preparing low-cell-number fractions relied on SMART-Seq v4 Ultra Low Input.

TCRdb re-called the 5' RACE reads with MiXCR, one entry per CDR3 protein. The sample lists some 350,000 distinct CDR3 sequences; over 5% were seen once. Study observations and caveats: Reappearance after the booster was seen for most primary-vaccination clones, at 96% CD4 and 85% to 90% CD8.

This CDR3 is 14 amino acids long. Trimming cost V 5 bases and J 5 bases; bases outside gene matches: 8. Germline V CDR1 and CDR2: SEHNR, FQNEAQ (reference sequence). This clonotype has at least ten counts. The antigen is not known. This rearrangement joins TRBV7-9 to TRBJ1-1; 7 bases map to TRBD1. The sequencing used PBMCs, collected 5 days after the yellow fever booster vaccination. The origin of this receptor is a man in his thirties or forties who received the YFV17D yellow fever vaccine. In DNA form, the CDR3 reads TGTGCCAGCAGCCTCCGACAGGGATGGACTGAAGCTTTCTTT. Encoded protein: CASSLRQGWTEAFF.